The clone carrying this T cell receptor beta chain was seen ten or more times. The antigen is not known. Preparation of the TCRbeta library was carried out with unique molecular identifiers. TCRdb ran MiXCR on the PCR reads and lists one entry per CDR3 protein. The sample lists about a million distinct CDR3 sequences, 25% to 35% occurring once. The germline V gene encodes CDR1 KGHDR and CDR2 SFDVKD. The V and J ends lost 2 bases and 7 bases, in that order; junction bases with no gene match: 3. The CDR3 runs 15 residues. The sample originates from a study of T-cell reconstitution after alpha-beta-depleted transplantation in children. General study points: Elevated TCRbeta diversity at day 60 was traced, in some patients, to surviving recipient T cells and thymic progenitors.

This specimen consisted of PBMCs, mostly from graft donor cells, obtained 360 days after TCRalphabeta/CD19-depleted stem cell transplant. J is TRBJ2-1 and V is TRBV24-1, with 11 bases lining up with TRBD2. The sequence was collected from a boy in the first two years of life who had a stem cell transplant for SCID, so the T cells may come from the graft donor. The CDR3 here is CATSDSASGGNEQFF. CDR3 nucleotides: TGTGCCACCAGTGATTCGGCTAGCGGGGGGAATGAGCAGTTCTTC.